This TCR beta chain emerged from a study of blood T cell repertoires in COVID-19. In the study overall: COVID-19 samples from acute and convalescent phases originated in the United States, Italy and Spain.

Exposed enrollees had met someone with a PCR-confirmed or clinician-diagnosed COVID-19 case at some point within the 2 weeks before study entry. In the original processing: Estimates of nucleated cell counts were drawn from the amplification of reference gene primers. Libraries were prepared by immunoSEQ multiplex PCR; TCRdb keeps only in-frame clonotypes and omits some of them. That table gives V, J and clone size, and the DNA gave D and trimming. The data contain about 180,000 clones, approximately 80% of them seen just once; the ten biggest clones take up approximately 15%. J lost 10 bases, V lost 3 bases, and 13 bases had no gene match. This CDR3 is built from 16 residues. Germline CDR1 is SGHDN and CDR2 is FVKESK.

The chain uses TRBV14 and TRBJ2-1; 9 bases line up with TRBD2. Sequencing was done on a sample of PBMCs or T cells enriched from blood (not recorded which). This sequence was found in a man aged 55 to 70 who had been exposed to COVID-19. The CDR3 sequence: CASSHGLASTFGEQFF. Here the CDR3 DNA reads TGTGCCAGCAGCCACGGACTAGCGTCAACCTTCGGGGAGCAGTTCTTC.